This T cell receptor beta chain was identified during a study of metastatic and nonmetastatic thyroid tumors. About the research overall: Comparative analysis of repertoires was undertaken across blood and tumor or nodule tissue obtained from malignant and benign thyroid patients.

A note on this clone: Antigen specificity is unknown. A much larger clone is a single base away; this may be a read error.

Authors' methods: For papillary thyroid cancer, a distant-metastasis classifier was constructed from CDR3 differences observed across clinicopathological groups. TCRdb re-clonotyped the PCR reads through MiXCR. None of the V and J calls come from the authors' own analysis; TCRdb made them. The data show some 83,000 clones, approximately 12% seen once. Study-level points and caveats: The study reportedly found significantly higher TCR beta diversity in malignant thyroid tumors than benign nodules, in blood and tumor.

The CDR3 runs 16 residues. The V gene's germline CDR1 is LGHNA and CDR2 YNFKEQ. Trimming removed 0 bases from V and 3 bases from J, with 14 bases in between. All patients were untreated before thyroid surgery. The V and J genes are TRBV4-2 and TRBJ1-2, with D perhaps TRBD1 (5 bases). Sequenced sample: tumor tissue. This clonotype originated in a female donor with papillary thyroid cancer or a benign thyroid nodule (not recorded which). Some clones in this sample may be carry-over from other donors' samples. CDR3: CASSQEEGAWHYGYTF. Written as DNA, the CDR3 is TGTGCCAGCAGCCAAGAGGAAGGGGCCTGGCACTATGGCTACACCTTC.